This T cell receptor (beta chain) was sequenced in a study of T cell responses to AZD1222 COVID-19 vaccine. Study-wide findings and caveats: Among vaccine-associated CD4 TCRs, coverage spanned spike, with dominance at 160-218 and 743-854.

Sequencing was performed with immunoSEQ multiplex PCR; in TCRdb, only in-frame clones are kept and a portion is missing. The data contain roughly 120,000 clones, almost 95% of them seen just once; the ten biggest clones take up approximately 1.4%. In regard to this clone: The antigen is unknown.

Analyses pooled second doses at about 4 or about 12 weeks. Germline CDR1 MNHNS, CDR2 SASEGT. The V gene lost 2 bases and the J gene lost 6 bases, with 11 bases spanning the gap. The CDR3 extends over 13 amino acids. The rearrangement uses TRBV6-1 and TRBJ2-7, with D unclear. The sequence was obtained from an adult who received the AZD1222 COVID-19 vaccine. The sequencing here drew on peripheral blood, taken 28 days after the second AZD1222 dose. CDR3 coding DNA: TGTGCCAGCAGTGAAATAGCTGCTCTCGAGCAGTACTTC. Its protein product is CASSEIAALEQYF.